These T cell receptor beta chains were read from a single sample in a study of cytomegalovirus exposure and HLA in healthy donors. Data came from immunoSEQ multiplex PCR; TCRdb stores just in-frame clones and leaves some out. The table has 85,000 to 90,000 clones, less than 80% seen once. Material: PBMCs. These receptors were obtained from a man aged 25-45 years in good health and CMV-seronegative. The CDR3 runs from the conserved cysteine through the conserved F or W. D genes are given only for firm matches. Part of the rows lack a size; the others show once, few, many or a class for expanded clones.

cdr3_length	j_call	clone_size	v_call	d_call	cdr3_aa	cdr3_nt
16	TRBJ1-1	NA	TRBV28	NA	CASSLGDLQGNTEAFF	TGTGCCAGCAGTCTTGGGGATTTACAGGGGAACACTGAAGCTTTCTTT
16	TRBJ2-3	once	TRBV5-1	TRBD2	CASSLGLAASTDTQYF	TGCGCCAGCAGCTTGGGACTAGCGGCGAGCACAGATACGCAGTATTTT
15	TRBJ2-1	few	TRBV28	TRBD1	CASSIMGQGVNEQFF	TGTGCCAGCAGTATTATGGGACAGGGTGTAAATGAGCAGTTCTTC
15	TRBJ2-7	NA	TRBV4-1	TRBD1	CASSQRTGGSYEQYF	TGCGCCAGCAGCCAACGGACAGGGGGATCATACGAGCAGTACTTC
16	TRBJ2-7	NA	TRBV4-1	TRBD1	CASSHLVRGLPYEQYF	TGCGCCAGCAGCCACCTTGTAAGGGGGCTTCCCTACGAGCAGTACTTC
14	TRBJ1-2	NA	TRBV2	TRBD1	CASSSNQGAQGYTF	TGTGCCAGCAGTAGTAACCAGGGGGCGCAGGGCTACACCTTC
12	TRBJ2-2	once	TRBV29-1	NA	CSVLQGTGELFF	TGCAGCGTTCTCCAGGGCACCGGGGAGCTGTTTTTT
16	TRBJ2-2	NA	TRBV6-5	TRBD1	CASSYVGGAGTGELFF	TGTGCCAGCAGTTACGTAGGGGGCGCCGGGACCGGGGAGCTGTTTTTT
16	TRBJ1-2	NA	TRBV6-4	NA	CASSVGVLIAVHGYTF	TGTGCCAGCAGTGTAGGGGTTTTGATTGCTGTACATGGCTACACCTTC
12	TRBJ1-1	NA	TRBV11-2	NA	CASSLEAHEAFF	TGTGCCAGCAGCTTAGAGGCCCATGAAGCTTTCTTT
14	TRBJ2-7	NA	TRBV5-1	NA	CASSLKSISYEQYF	TGCGCCAGCAGCTTAAAATCTATCTCCTACGAGCAGTACTTC
12	TRBJ1-1	NA	TRBV9	NA	CASSGGGSEAFF	TGTGCCAGCAGCGGGGGGGGATCTGAAGCTTTCTTT
16	TRBJ2-7	NA	TRBV5-1	TRBD1	CASSRGDRTGAYEQYF	TGCGCCAGCAGTCGCGGGGACCGGACAGGGGCCTACGAGCAGTACTTC
16	TRBJ1-3	NA	TRBV6-1	NA	CASSDGGGLAGNTIYF	TGTGCCAGCAGTGACGGAGGAGGGTTAGCTGGAAACACCATATATTTT
17	TRBJ2-5	NA	TRBV5-1	NA	CASSLAIQTHNQETQYF	TGCGCCAGCAGCTTGGCGATCCAGACTCATAACCAAGAGACCCAGTACTTC
13	TRBJ1-2	NA	TRBV7-3	TRBD1	CASSQGTGDGYTF	TGTGCCAGCAGCCAAGGGACAGGGGATGGCTACACCTTC
15	TRBJ2-3	once	TRBV5-1	NA	CASSLRQPSTDTQYF	TGCGCCAGCAGCTTGAGACAGCCGAGCACAGATACGCAGTATTTT
14	TRBJ1-1	NA	TRBV28	NA	CASSHGTVNTEAFF	TGTGCCAGCAGTCATGGGACTGTGAACACTGAAGCTTTCTTT
14	TRBJ2-7	NA	TRBV5-1	NA	CASSLVAEDYEQYF	TGCGCCAGCAGCTTGGTGGCGGAGGACTACGAGCAGTACTTC
15	TRBJ2-3	once	TRBV7-9	NA	CASSPRRLVVDTQYF	TGTGCCAGCAGCCCTCGCAGACTAGTAGTAGATACGCAGTATTTT
14	TRBJ1-3	NA	TRBV5-4	NA	CASSLDRVGNTIYF	TGTGCCAGCAGCTTGGACAGGGTGGGAAACACCATATATTTT
14	TRBJ1-4	NA	TRBV2	NA	CASSVRVGGEKLFF	TGTGCCAGCAGTGTAAGGGTAGGGGGTGAAAAACTGTTTTTT
14	TRBJ2-7	NA	TRBV9	TRBD2	CASAGAGENAEQYF	TGTGCCAGCGCCGGAGCGGGAGAAAATGCTGAGCAGTACTTC
12	TRBJ2-7	NA	TRBV30	NA	CAWSTTSYEQYF	TGTGCCTGGAGTACGACTTCCTACGAGCAGTACTTC
16	TRBJ1-5	NA	TRBV7-6	NA	CASSLQGGGSNQPQHF	TGTGCCAGCAGCTTACAGGGAGGTGGGAGCAATCAGCCCCAGCATTTT
14	TRBJ2-1	NA	TRBV27	TRBD2	CASSLDPRGNEQFF	TGTGCCAGCAGTTTGGACCCGCGGGGGAATGAGCAGTTCTTC
14	TRBJ1-1	few	TRBV6-1	NA	CASIKGGGWTEAFF	TGTGCCAGCATCAAAGGCGGGGGTTGGACTGAAGCTTTCTTT
13	TRBJ1-1	once	TRBV30	NA	CAWTRQKNTEAFF	TGTGCCTGGACGCGACAGAAGAACACTGAAGCTTTCTTT
14	TRBJ2-1	NA	TRBV6-4	NA	CASRVGDFYNEQFF	TGTGCCAGCAGAGTGGGGGACTTTTACAATGAGCAGTTCTTC
14	TRBJ2-7	few	TRBV7-9	TRBD1	CASSARDRGNEQYF	TGTGCCAGCAGCGCCAGGGACAGGGGTAACGAGCAGTACTTC
15	TRBJ2-2	once	TRBV7-8	NA	CASSPAPAGAGELFF	TGTGCCAGCAGCCCTGCGCCCGCCGGGGCCGGGGAGCTGTTTTTT
14	TRBJ1-2	NA	TRBV5-8	NA	CASTRYRDLYGYTF	TGTGCCAGCACCCGCTACAGGGACCTCTATGGCTACACCTTC
12	TRBJ1-1	NA	TRBV15	NA	CATSVTFTEAFF	TGTGCCACCAGCGTTACATTTACTGAAGCTTTCTTT
14	TRBJ2-7	few	TRBV5-1	NA	CASRSDWGSYEQYF	TGCGCCAGCAGGTCGGACTGGGGCTCCTACGAGCAGTACTTC
16	TRBJ1-2	once	TRBV4-2	NA	CASSQDEGRGFYGYTF	TGTGCCAGCAGCCAAGATGAGGGCAGGGGTTTTTATGGCTACACCTTC
14	TRBJ1-2	NA	TRBV5-1	NA	CASSLATEIYGYTF	TGCGCCAGCAGCTTGGCCACAGAGATCTATGGCTACACCTTC
15	TRBJ2-7	few	TRBV7-3	NA	CASTSDKTFSYEQYF	TGTGCCAGCACCTCCGATAAGACTTTCTCCTACGAGCAGTACTTC
13	TRBJ1-1	NA	TRBV4-1	NA	CASSQPRVTEAFF	TGCGCCAGCAGCCAACCGAGGGTCACTGAAGCTTTCTTT
13	TRBJ1-1	NA	TRBV27	NA	CASGLRDNTEAFF	TGTGCCAGCGGGCTGAGGGATAACACTGAAGCTTTCTTT
15	TRBJ2-5	NA	TRBV6-1	NA	CASSEALGGQETQYF	TGTGCCAGCAGTGAAGCGCTGGGGGGCCAAGAGACCCAGTACTTC
15	TRBJ2-1	NA	TRBV5-4	TRBD2	CASSTQRGANNEQFF	TGTGCCAGCAGCACACAGCGGGGGGCCAACAATGAGCAGTTCTTC
13	TRBJ2-2	NA	TRBV7-2	NA	CASSPFNTGELFF	TGTGCCAGCAGCCCCTTCAACACCGGGGAGCTGTTTTTT
16	TRBJ2-1	few	TRBV4-3	NA	CASSQEGQGRSNEQFF	TGCGCCAGCAGCCAAGAGGGGCAGGGTAGGAGCAATGAGCAGTTCTTC
17	TRBJ2-7	few	TRBV2	NA	CASTPRGAIRAIYEQYF	TGTGCCAGCACTCCCCGGGGGGCTATAAGGGCTATTTACGAGCAGTACTTC
18	TRBJ2-1	NA	TRBV7-9	TRBD2	CASSLGVGTSGGYNEQFF	TGTGCCAGCAGCTTAGGTGTTGGGACTAGCGGGGGGTACAATGAGCAGTTCTTC
16	TRBJ2-7	few	TRBV29-1	NA	CSVERAGGGIGDEQYF	TGCAGCGTCGAGCGCGCCGGAGGTGGTATTGGGGACGAGCAGTACTTC
18	TRBJ2-6	NA	TRBV7-8	NA	CASSGPDGLGSGANVLTF	TGTGCCAGCAGCGGCCCGGACGGTTTAGGGAGCGGGGCCAACGTCCTGACTTTC
16	TRBJ1-6	NA	TRBV4-3	NA	CASSHGQDDYNSPLHF	TGCGCCAGCAGCCATGGACAAGACGACTATAATTCACCCCTCCACTTT
15	TRBJ2-1	NA	TRBV6-5	TRBD2	CASSYSAGEYNEQFF	TGTGCCAGCAGTTACTCAGCGGGAGAGTACAATGAGCAGTTCTTC
13	TRBJ1-2	NA	TRBV5-4	NA	CASSRQGLEGYTF	TGTGCCAGCAGCCGCCAGGGTTTAGAGGGCTACACCTTC
12	TRBJ1-2	NA	TRBV5-6	NA	CASRGPQYGYTF	TGTGCCAGCAGGGGGCCACAGTACGGCTACACCTTC
17	TRBJ2-1	NA	TRBV27	TRBD2	CASSFNALAGGGNEQFF	TGTGCCAGCAGTTTCAACGCGCTAGCGGGAGGAGGCAATGAGCAGTTCTTC
14	TRBJ2-7	once	TRBV30	TRBD1	CAWSVLGGPYEQYF	TGTGCCTGGAGTGTACTAGGGGGCCCCTACGAGCAGTACTTC
16	TRBJ2-1	NA	TRBV10-1	NA	CASSPVAYSSYNEQFF	TGCGCCAGCAGCCCCGTTGCGTATAGCTCCTACAATGAGCAGTTCTTC
14	TRBJ2-7	NA	TRBV27	TRBD2	CASSIAGTSGKLYF	TGTGCCAGCAGTATCGCCGGGACTAGCGGGAAGTTGTACTTC
15	TRBJ1-2	once	TRBV30	TRBD1	CAWSTGAQDPSGYTF	TGTGCCTGGAGTACAGGGGCCCAGGACCCTTCTGGCTACACCTTC
15	TRBJ1-2	NA	TRBV10-1	NA	CASSENNGQNYGYTF	TGCGCCAGCAGTGAAAACAACGGACAGAACTATGGCTACACCTTC